A single sample is the source of the 7 T cell receptor beta chains below, sequenced in a study of neoadjuvant anti-PD-1 for oral cavity cancer. Sequencing was performed with immunoSEQ multiplex PCR; in TCRdb, only in-frame clones are kept and a portion is missing. In the table there are 80,000 to 95,000 clones, about 80% of which are singletons. This material consisted of PBMCs, taken before nivolumab (anti-PD-1) treatment. All receptors derive from a person aged 40-85 years with oral cavity squamous cell carcinoma.

V gene TRBV28 combines with J gene TRBJ2-7; D may be TRBD2 (6 bases). Germline CDR1 reads MDHEN; CDR2 reads SYDVKM. This CDR3 spans 16 amino acids. V was cut by 4 bases and J by 2 bases, with 18 bases left in between. The DNA of the CDR3 is TGTGCCAGCAGTTCTCCCTCGCGGGGCCCCCCCTACGAGCAGTACTTC. Translating it yields CASSSPSRGPPYEQYF.

This clone came up once. The chain combines TRBV11-2 with TRBJ1-2; D gene ambiguous. The germline V and J ends were trimmed by 5 bases and 7 bases, with 14 bases remaining between them. CDR1 SGHAT and CDR2 FQNNGV come from the germline V gene. CDR3 size: 13 residues. The CDR3 region has the DNA TGTGCCAGCAGCCTCTCCCCGGGAATTGGCTACACCTTC. Translation: CASSLSPGIGYTF. The full variable domain, rest sourced from reference TRBV11-2 and TRBJ1-2, is EAGVAQSPRYKIIEKRQSVAFWCNPISGHATLYWYQQILGQGPKLLIQFQNNGVVDDSQLPKDRFSAERLKGVDSTLKIQPAKLEDSAVYLCASSLSPGIGYTFGSGTRLTVV.

The rearrangement uses TRBV2 and TRBJ1-2; D is possibly TRBD1 (6 bases). Per the germline V gene, CDR1 is SNHLY and CDR2 is FYNNEI. The CDR3 length is 12 residues. V was trimmed by 7 bases and J by 2 bases, leaving 8 bases between them. This CDR3 is CASTRGNYGYTF. In DNA, the CDR3 is TGTGCCAGCACCAGGGGAAACTATGGCTACACCTTC.

The chain links TRBV2 to TRBJ2-5; D is perhaps TRBD1 (6 bases). Germline loops: CDR1 SNHLY, CDR2 FYNNEI. With 4 bases removed from V and 5 bases from J, the gap between germline ends came to 14 bases. The CDR3 has 14 amino acids. The DNA for the CDR3 is TGTGCCAGCAGTGTCCTGGGGGCCGGGGAGACCCAGTACTTC. Translation gives CASSVLGAGETQYF.

The V and J genes are TRBV27 and TRBJ2-4, with D possibly being TRBD1 or TRBD2 (5 bases each). The CDR3 loop spans 14 amino acids. Trimming took off 6 bases at V and 6 bases at J, with 15 bases between the two ends. CDR1 and CDR2 from the germline V gene are MNHEY and SMNVEV (reference sequence). CDR3 sequence: CASSPVDGGNIQYF. The CDR3 DNA reads as TGTGCCAGCAGCCCCGTTGATGGGGGAAACATTCAGTACTTC.

To note about this clone: At one end, the junction sequence differs from germline, possibly due to a read error. The gene calls are TRBV7-7 and TRBJ2-1; the D gene is possibly TRBD1 (5 bases). The CDR3 extends over 14 amino acids. Looked up from germline, CDR1 is SSHAT and CDR2 is FNYEAQ (reference sequence). The CDR3 reads CASSLASTAPEQFF. The CDR3 coding sequence is TGTGCTAGCAGCTTAGCCTCGACAGCGCCCGAGCAGTTCTTC.

This clone was found once. The J gene is TRBJ1-5, the V gene TRBV19, with D tentatively TRBD1 (5 bases). Trimming removed 7 bases at V and 7 bases at J, with 17 bases between. The CDR3 spans 14 residues. Germline CDR1 reads LNHDA; CDR2 reads SQIVND (reference sequence). As DNA, the CDR3 is TGTGCCAGTATCGCATTGGGGCAGAGCCAGCCCCAGCATTTT. Translated: CASIALGQSQPQHF.